This T cell receptor (beta chain) was recorded in a study of tumor and adjacent non-tumor tissue in lung cancer. About the research overall: Aged about 30 to 76 years, patients included 10 men and 4 to 6 women with stage I to III disease. Samples averaged roughly 4 million productive TCRbeta reads each.

The library came from three nested PCR rounds adapted from ARM-PCR protocols. TCRdb recomputed calls from the multiplex PCR reads with MiXCR, one row per CDR3 protein. The data show more than 85,000 distinct CDR3 sequences, roughly two thirds seen once. Regarding the study as a whole: Tumor tissue had significantly higher TCR diversity than normal lung. Tumor repertoires had a smaller top 100 clone share than normal lung.

RNA was extracted from bulk tissue without any cell sorting. More than 3 cm separated this lung sample from the edge of the tumor. Per germline, CDR1 MNHEY and CDR2 SVGAGI. CDR3 size: 15 residues. A word on this clonotype: Its antigen remains unknown. A read error may account for a junction end that differs from germline.

The V gene is TRBV6-5, the J gene TRBJ2-7, with 9 bases matching TRBD1. Sequenced: distant non-tumor lung tissue. The source of this sequence is a man in his thirties or forties with non-small cell lung cancer. CDR3 protein: CASSLGQGSSNEQYF. As DNA, the CDR3 is TGTGCCAGCAGTTTGGGACAGGGAAGCTCCAACGAGCAGTACTTC.